This TCR beta chain was profiled in a study of T cell changes during pregnancy in multiple sclerosis. CDR1 and CDR2 from the germline V gene are SEHNR and FQNEAQ (reference sequence). V shed 0 bases, J shed 3 bases, and the junction held 4 bases outside the gene matches. The CDR3 totals 15 residues. The data were produced by immunoSEQ multiplex PCR, yet TCRdb's version contains in-frame clones alone and is incomplete. The sample carries over 35,000 clones, 94% recorded once. This clonotype was obtained from a female donor with multiple sclerosis, enrolled in a pregnancy study. This chain connects TRBV7-9 to TRBJ2-5, with 7 bases matching TRBD2. The sequenced sample was CD4+ T cells from peripheral blood mononuclear cells, obtained in the second trimester of pregnancy. Here the CDR3 reads CASSLAGGLKETQYF. CDR3 nucleotides: TGTGCCAGCAGCTTAGCGGGAGGGCTAAAAGAGACCCAGTACTTC.